This T cell receptor beta chain was captured in a study of beta chain features in type 1 diabetes (dated 2018 in TCRdb). Study-level background: Mean age, gender distribution, total cell number and subset yield did not differ between patients and healthy donors. A total of just under 110,000,000 sorted cells were examined across all samples, and RNA yield correlated strongly with the number of cells per subset. The study compared the TCRB repertoires of sorted circulating CD4+ T cell subsets in recently diagnosed type 1 diabetes patients with those in matched healthy donors. Regulatory and stem cell-like memory subsets were obtained from only 8 patients and roughly eight healthy donors, while naive and central memory subsets were obtained from all 30 or so donors.

The cysteine opens and the phenylalanine closes a CDR3 of 13 amino acids. Solely the CDR3 DNA is kept, with 39 bases framed from the first base. The germline V gene yields SGHRS for CDR1 and YFSETQ for CDR2. Cut back by 0 bases and 5 bases, the V and J ends lie 7 bases apart. Paper-wide results and their limitations: Because cDNA rather than genomic DNA was sequenced, highly expressing activated cells could have been over-represented, although no difference in activation and CD3 levels was found between groups. Patients with type 1 diabetes made fewer insertions and deleted more nucleotides at VDJ recombination sites, implying thymic rearrangement abnormalities. Naive, central memory and regulatory TCRB repertoires appeared to be more similar among patients than among healthy donors. Type 1 diabetes patients showed a moderate but significant shortening of TCRB CDR3 length in all four CD4+ subsets. Only small numbers of individuals were included in the HLA sub-analyses, which left unresolved whether HLA type had any influence on TCRB rearrangement. Shorter templates might have been favored by PCR, but patient and control samples were amplified and corrected together, so both groups would have been affected equally by any skew.

Each donor gave one peripheral blood draw, approximately 120 mL on average, collected into heparinised tubes. Using a panel that included CD45RO, CCR7, CD25, CD127, CD95 and CD27, naive, central memory, regulatory and stem cell-like memory CD4+ T cells were sorted on a BD FACSAria II. Purity was above 95% for every sorted population. PBMCs were isolated immediately by Lymphoprep density gradient centrifugation and stained directly without culture. Samples were stained and sorted in pairs, with one healthy donor and one patient per experiment, so that batch effects were minimized. All of the isolated RNA was reverse transcribed with the High Capacity cDNA Reverse Transcription Kit, so expressed TCRB transcripts were sequenced. Deep immunoSEQ sequencing was performed on naive, central memory and regulatory T cell samples, with an average of roughly 3.3 million total reads per sample. After sorted cells were lysed in RLT buffer, RNA was extracted with DNase-treated RNeasy Micro or Mini kits, with the choice depending on cell number. To prevent cross-contamination, every cell subset was processed on its own, while patient and healthy donor samples were processed together. The immunoSEQ multiplex PCR was used to amplify TCRB sequences from cDNA, yielding 87-bp fragments that span the CDR3 region. Sequencing of the amplicons was done on the Illumina HiSeq platform. The published analysis was carried out like this. Synthetic template baselines were used to correct PCR bias computationally, reads within Hamming distance 2 were collapsed, and singletons that could not be merged were discarded. Reads were aligned against IMGT to assign V, D and J genes, CDR3 length and insertions or deletions at six rearrangement sites. Within each subset, clonotype counts were normalized to sorted cell number, and only after that were true diversity and Gini coefficients computed with the tcR R package. The overlap coefficient, calculated on TCRB nucleotide sequences, was used to measure repertoire sharing. TCRdb limited this immuneACCESS table to in-frame rearrangements with V and J called. A share of clones is missing; checked studies link under half to unresolved V genes, and the rest is unexplained. V and J calls and clone size follow that table, whereas D and trimming were derived from the DNA. Across this sample there are 140,000 to 150,000 clones, with about 44% seen only once. Jointly, the top ten make up around 0.42% of the sample.

This clone came up a few times. What this receptor recognizes is not known. Base qualities are missing; no much larger clone stands one base away. The sample comprised Tregs from blood. The sample's cell subset or site label, decoded: regulatory CD4+ T cells. This chain is built from TRBV5-1 and TRBJ2-3; the best D guess is TRBD2, with 5 bases matching. The clonotype was recovered from a man aged 18 to 29 in good health. The sequenced DNA is TGCGCCAGCAGCTTGGTCGGGAAAGATACGCAGTATTTT. The encoded protein is CASSLVGKDTQYF. Where the CDR3 stops, the reference TRBV5-1 and TRBJ2-3 genes take over; the full variable domain is KAGVTQTPRYLIKTRGQQVTLSCSPISGHRSVSWYQQTPGQGLQFLFEYFSETQRNKGNFPGRFSGRQFSNSRSEMNVSTLELGDSALYLCASSLVGKDTQYFGPGTRLTVL.